The clone carrying this TCR beta chain was picked up many times. Its antigen is still unknown. This specimen belongs to a study of HIV-infected children after antiretroviral therapy interruption. Study-level background: Samples from the continuous-treatment group were taken at weeks 0, 48 and 150.

The TCR library was built from RNA with a 3' RACE protocol and unique molecular identifiers. TCRdb redid the calling of the 3' RACE reads with MiXCR, one entry per CDR3 protein. The profile shows 40,000 or so distinct CDR3 sequences, under 8% of them singletons. General observations from the study: The Gini coefficient of naive CD4+ repertoires rose, returning to baseline by 3 years.

Sample treatment: PENTA 11 planned treatment interruption arm or continuous ART arm. Sorting from thawed PBMCs isolated naive CD4+ CD45RA+ CD45RO- T cells. The germline gives CDR1 SGHRS, CDR2 YFSETQ. Unmatched junction bases numbered 19, after V lost 4 bases and J lost 4 bases. This CDR3 is 19 amino acids long. Here the sequenced sample was CD45RA+ CD4+ T cells from PBMCs, pooled from several time points, taken from a donor given antiretroviral therapy, either interrupted or continuous. The sample's subset: naive CD4+ CD45RA+ CD45RO- T cells. The sequence was obtained from a pool of human donors with HIV. The chain employs TRBV5-1 and TRBJ2-1; 8 bases match TRBD1. The CDR3 here is CASSMLRDRFSRPYNEQFF. The DNA for the CDR3 is TGCGCCAGCAGCATGCTCCGGGACAGGTTCTCACGGCCTTACAATGAGCAGTTCTTC. Combining the CDR3 with reference TRBV5-1 and TRBJ2-1 gives the whole variable domain KAGVTQTPRYLIKTRGQQVTLSCSPISGHRSVSWYQQTPGQGLQFLFEYFSETQRNKGNFPGRFSGRQFSNSRSEMNVSTLELGDSALYLCASSMLRDRFSRPYNEQFFGPGTRLTVL.